This T cell receptor (beta chain) was recorded in a study of cytomegalovirus exposure and HLA in healthy donors. The germline V gene has CDR1 SGHAT and CDR2 FQNNGV. This CDR3 is 16 amino acids long. The J segment lost 5 bases and the V segment lost 5 bases, leaving 9 bases of the junction unmatched. PCR was performed using 60 Vbeta and 13 Jbeta primers. TCRdb's copy holds only in-frame clones and misses some; the assay was immunoSEQ multiplex PCR. The table records about 270,000 clones, approximately 70% of them present only once. This clone was observed once. The chain joins TRBV11-2 to TRBJ1-4; the match to TRBD1 covers 9 bases. The sample was PBMCs. This TCR came from a female donor in good health and CMV-seronegative. The CDR3 region is CASSPGTGYSNEKLFF. In DNA, the CDR3 is TGTGCCAGCAGCCCAGGGACAGGGTATTCGAATGAAAAACTGTTTTTT.